The 10 T cell receptor beta chains below all came from one sample that was sequenced in a study of CD8+ T cells in alopecia areata. Sequencing templates came from extracted RNA that was reverse transcribed into cDNA. Sequenced by immunoSEQ multiplex PCR; TCRdb stores in-frame clones only, minus some. The sample shows around 200,000 clones, more than 60% of them seen only once. The specimen was CD4+ T cells sorted from blood, collected at week 0. The source is a human donor with alopecia areata.

This sequence joins TRBV30 and TRBJ1-4; unclear D gene. The CDR3 is 13 residues long. CDR1 is GTSNPN and CDR2 is SVGIG in the germline V gene (reference sequence). V lost 4 bases to trimming and J lost 8 bases, with 14 bases between them. This chain's CDR3 is CAWKQAPYEKLFF. The CDR3 DNA reads TGTGCCTGGAAGCAGGCGCCCTACGAAAAACTGTTTTTT.

V is TRBV5-8 and J is TRBJ2-1; D unclear. Germline V lookup: CDR1 SGHTS, CDR2 YDEGEE. This CDR3 has 16 residues. V lost 0 bases and J 0 bases, leaving 10 bases between the germline ends. The CDR3 coding sequence is TGTGCCAGCAGCTTGGAGGTTTTGAGCTCCTACAATGAGCAGTTCTTC. Translated: CASSLEVLSSYNEQFF. Looking up the rest from reference TRBV5-8 and TRBJ2-1 gives the full variable domain: EAGVTQSPTHLIKTRGQQATLRCSPISGHTSVYWYQQALGLGLQFLLWYDEGEERNRGNFPPRFSGRQFPNYSSELNVNALELEDSALYLCASSLEVLSSYNEQFFGPGTRLTVL.

This clone was counted only a few times. The chain has TRBV29-1 and TRBJ1-1; D unresolved. The V end lost 7 bases, the J end lost 5 bases, and 11 bases lay between the germline ends. In germline, CDR1 is SQVTM, CDR2 ANQGSEA. The CDR3 totals 11 residues. The CDR3 spells CSAYLETEAFF. The CDR3 DNA follows: TGCAGCGCCTACCTGGAGACTGAAGCTTTCTTT.

This chain uses TRBV30 with TRBJ1-4; D remains ambiguous. Germline loops: CDR1 GTSNPN, CDR2 SVGIG (reference sequence). The CDR3 runs to 15 residues. Trimming pared 4 bases from V and 0 bases from J, leaving 12 bases between. This CDR3 is CAWNPDGATNEKLFF. The CDR3 nucleotides read TGTGCCTGGAACCCGGACGGTGCAACTAATGAAAAACTGTTTTTT. Full variable domain (rest looked up from reference TRBV30 and TRBJ1-4): SQTIHQWPATLVQPVGSPLSLECTVEGTSNPNLYWYRQAAGRGLQLLFYSVGIGQISSEVPQNLSASRPQDRQFILSSKKLLLSDSGFYLCAWNPDGATNEKLFFGSGTQLSVL.

This clone occurred many times. The genes are TRBV9 and TRBJ2-5, with a possible D match to TRBD2 (5 bases). CDR1 and CDR2 from the germline V gene are SGDLS and YYNGEE. Trimming removed 2 bases at V and 2 bases at J, with 13 bases between. This CDR3 is built from 15 residues. The CDR3, as DNA: TGTGCCAGCAGCGTCTCTATAGCGCCACAAGAGACCCAGTACTTC. As protein: CASSVSIAPQETQYF. Full variable domain (outside the CDR3, taken from reference TRBV9 and TRBJ2-5): DSGVTQTPKHLITATGQRVTLRCSPRSGDLSVYWYQQSLDQGLQFLIQYYNGEERAKGNILERFSAQQFPDLHSELNLSSLELGDSALYFCASSVSIAPQETQYFGPGTRLLVL.

The J gene is TRBJ1-6, the V gene TRBV4-2; no definite D call. Between the trimmed V and J ends, which lost 1 base and 9 bases, there was a span of 4 bases. The CDR3 has 12 amino acids. Germline loops: CDR1 LGHNA, CDR2 YNFKEQ. The CDR3 bases are TGTGCCAGCAGCCAAGGAGGTTCACCCCTCCACTTT. As protein: CASSQGGSPLHF.

DNA of the CDR3: TGCGCCAGCAGCCGCGGGGTTGGGGATGAGCAGTTCTTC. Translating gives CASSRGVGDEQFF. This rearrangement joins TRBV5-1 to TRBJ2-1; D might be TRBD2 (6 bases). The V and J ends lost 4 bases and 8 bases respectively, with 13 bases between them. CDR1 is SGHRS, CDR2 YFSETQ, per germline. The CDR3 totals 13 residues. Supplemented by reference TRBV5-1 and TRBJ2-1, the full variable domain reads KAGVTQTPRYLIKTRGQQVTLSCSPISGHRSVSWYQQTPGQGLQFLFEYFSETQRNKGNFPGRFSGRQFSNSRSEMNVSTLELGDSALYLCASSRGVGDEQFFGPGTRLTVL.

This clone was counted a few times. This chain joins TRBV6-5 and TRBJ2-7; the D gene is possibly TRBD1 (6 bases). The V gene's germline CDR1 is MNHEY and CDR2 SVGAGI. CDR3 size: 14 residues. Trimming removed 5 bases at V and 1 base at J, with 12 bases between. The CDR3 loop is CASSALTGSYEQYF. CDR3 nucleotide sequence: TGTGCCAGCAGTGCCCTCACAGGGTCCTACGAGCAGTACTTC.

The chain has TRBV2 and TRBJ2-7; 9 bases line up with TRBD1. The ends lost 4 bases at V and 2 bases at J; junction bases unmatched: 3. Per germline, CDR1 SNHLY and CDR2 FYNNEI. The CDR3 contains 14 residues. The CDR3 loop reads CASSGDRDAYEQYF. CDR3 nucleotides: TGTGCCAGCAGTGGGGACAGGGACGCCTACGAGCAGTACTTC. Full variable domain (remainder filled in from reference TRBV2 and TRBJ2-7): EPEVTQTPSHQVTQMGQEVILRCVPISNHLYFYWYRQILGQKVEFLVSFYNNEISEKSEIFDDQFSVERPDGSNFTLKIRSTKLEDSAMYFCASSGDRDAYEQYFGPGTRLTVT.

This clone was observed a handful of times. The chain employs TRBV12-5 and TRBJ1-5; a weak D match, TRBD1 (5 bases). The germline V gene encodes CDR1 LGHNT and CDR2 FRNRAP. The CDR3 spans 14 residues. Between the trimmed V and J ends, which lost 6 bases and 4 bases, there was a span of 13 bases. The CDR3 spells CASGIPGANQPQHF. The CDR3, as DNA: TGTGCTAGTGGAATACCCGGGGCAAATCAGCCCCAGCATTTT.